The clone carrying this T cell receptor beta chain has a count of ten or more. What it binds is not known. The data belong to a study of T-cell reconstitution after alpha-beta-depleted transplantation in children. Notes on the study in general: Among T cells one year after transplant, newly produced cells accounted for most counts and diversity.

Unique molecular identifiers were incorporated into the prepared TCRbeta library. TCRdb used MiXCR to reprocess the PCR reads, holding one entry per CDR3 protein. The table records around 29,000 distinct CDR3 sequences, about 6.3% of them present only once. Sequenced material: PBMCs, mostly from graft donor cells, taken 180 days after TCRalphabeta/CD19-depleted stem cell transplant. This clonotype was sampled from a male patient younger than 18 who had a stem cell transplant for acute myeloid leukemia, so the T cells may come from the graft donor.

The CDR3: CASSQEGGANEKLFF. The CDR3 DNA follows: TGCGCCAGCAGCCAAGAGGGAGGTGCCAATGAAAAACTGTTTTTT. The rearrangement joins TRBV4-3 to TRBJ1-4; D unclear. Looked up from germline, CDR1 is LGHNA and CDR2 is YSLEER. CDR3 length equals 15 residues. Trimming removed 0 bases at V and 5 bases at J, with 10 bases between.